This TCR beta chain derives from a study of cytomegalovirus exposure and HLA in healthy donors (dated by TCRdb to 2016 to 2017). About the full investigation: According to an earlier analysis of around 600 of the donors, 200 million or so T cells yielded 100 million or so unique TCR beta sequences and 276 Gb of sequence data. An early release covering 550 to 650 HLA-typed donors comprised approximately 300 gigabases of sequencing data and roughly 86 million unique TCR sequences. The genetic ancestry cluster associated with self-reported Caucasian donors included roughly four fifths of the roughly 360 genotyped donors. The aim of the study was to test whether cataloging public T cell receptors could identify signatures of past pathogen exposure. Using immunosequencing, the study profiled T cell repertoires from some 670 subjects and related those repertoires to cytomegalovirus serostatus. Along with the 666-subject first cohort, a separate validation cohort of over 90 different subjects was used. High-throughput TCR immunosequencing, statistical association of individual TCRs with disease status, and machine learning were combined to predict cytomegalovirus infection status. In a later analysis, previously published TCR beta repertoires from several hundred donors were re-analyzed and high-resolution HLA genotyping was added so that TCR occurrence patterns could be studied. In the later analysis, no new phenotypic data were used to find candidate immune exposures; instead, reliance was placed on TCR beta sequences and their occurrence across donors. In an earlier analysis of roughly 600 of the donors, high-throughput TCR beta sequencing was used to judge whether each TCR beta V gene segment behaved as functional or pseudogenic. Donor age, sex, ethnicity and CMV serostatus were compiled alongside the repertoire data. A later genetic analysis took genome-wide SNP genotypes for about 65% of the 666 donors and used that subset as a discovery cohort. Every repertoire in the discovery cohort had been generated on one and the same sequencing platform. Both class I and class II loci were covered by HLA typing, at four-digit resolution. The number of typed donors differed by locus: about 629-630 for A, B, C, DRB1 and DQB1; roughly 510 for DQA1; approximately 610 for DPA1; and approximately 450 for DPB1. Because of strong linkage in the cohort, five DR-DQ haplotypes were treated as single units for association and clustering. Among some 400 genotyped donors of the cohort, an average of roughly 240,000 unique TCR beta nucleotide sequences were sequenced per donor, around 20% of them non-productive. The investigation overall reported the following: Cytomegalovirus status was reported to be diagnosed by the classifier with high specificity and sensitivity in both the original and validation cohorts. In a later analysis, HLA-associated TCR beta chains were found to be more clonally expanded and to have lower generation probabilities than equally common non-associated chains. Immune exposure information for the cohort was limited to CMV serostatus. The earlier analysis of 587 of the donors excluded roughly 17 rarely observed V segments, including chromosome 9 orphons, because counts were too low. In a later analysis, TCR association rates were found to vary across HLA loci, with the most associated TCRs seen for DRB1 alleles and the fewest for HLA-C alleles. In an earlier analysis of approximately 590 of the donors, most TCR beta V segments were observed in productive rearrangements about 87% or about 30% of the time, broadly matching IMGT annotations. When HLA alleles, especially DR and DQ, strongly co-occurred, attributing TCR associations to individual alleles was difficult. Three of the identified cytomegalovirus-associated TCR beta chains were confirmed in vitro to be specific for cytomegalovirus antigens. Correlated functional status among segregating V segments might reflect linkage disequilibrium, but an unknown experimental factor could not be ruled out. The 87-base-pair reads could not distinguish some IMGT-functional V segments, including TRBV6-2 and TRBV6-3, so those segments were excluded. Only TCR beta chains were sequenced in this cohort, and the absence of alpha or paired-chain data limited detectable features. Most CMV-associated TCR beta chains appeared to be HLA-restricted in a later analysis, and the HLA associations seemed to be driven largely by CMV exposure. Because some donors lacked HLA typing at each locus, the association tests relied only on the typed subset. A further reported finding was that TCR beta sequences accurately predicted the HLA-A and HLA-B alleles for most subjects in the first cohort. Most TCR sequences were observed very rarely across donors, whereas some public TCRs were present in many individuals. The study gave a list of 150 to 200 TCR beta chains associated with cytomegalovirus. Roughly uniform sequencing depth across donors was assumed in presence/absence analyses, although this assumption may not hold. According to a later genetic analysis, donors in an Asian-associated ancestry cluster had fewer N-insertions in productive TCRs than the approximately 700-donor mean. A group of highly shared sequence variants was considered likely to be a technical artifact of the sequencing pipeline. An association between a missense DCLRE1C variant and V-gene and J-gene trimming of TCR beta chains was found in a later genetic analysis and replicated in an independent cohort. In a later analysis, 15,000 to 20,000 TCR beta sequences were associated with specific HLA alleles at a false discovery rate of 0.05. Several of the top co-occurrence clusters appeared to be linked to parvovirus B19, influenza, CMV and Epstein-Barr virus, according to a later analysis. The authors suggested that the approach could potentially be extended to other disease states and immunological phenotypes.

In total, more than 500 healthy bone marrow donors made up the cohort. Cohort members were all nominally healthy when sampled, although unrecorded immune exposures were likely present. The donor was CMV seronegative and was included in the group of 352 seronegative cohort members. Every donor gave a peripheral blood sample, and the peripheral blood mononuclear cells from that sample were used for TCR beta sequencing. The Qiagen DNeasy Blood Extraction Kit was used to extract genomic DNA from the blood cell samples. Libraries were made using the immunoSEQ multiplex PCR assay. For the multiplex PCR, a mixture combining 60 forward primers for TCR Vbeta segments and 13 reverse primers for TCR Jbeta segments was used. The CDR3 region of rearranged TCR beta genes was amplified from genomic DNA by a multiplex PCR assay. Amplified TCR beta libraries were sequenced as 87-base-pair reads on the Illumina HiSeq System. Turning to the authors' computational methods: In a later analysis, tens of millions of unique TCR beta chains were counted across the approximately 640 repertoires, and roughly 10 million of these chains were shared by at least two donors. To remove PCR and sequencing errors, raw reads were error-corrected and collapsed into unique sequences using a nearest-neighbor algorithm that merged closely related sequences. V, D and J gene segments were assigned by aligning CDR3 sequences to IMGT reference sequences. Each retained sequence needed at least a six-nucleotide match to both a V gene segment and a J gene segment. A rearrangement counted as productive if the CDR3 had no stop codons and remained in frame with V and J, and every other rearrangement counted as non-productive. Following IMGT convention, CDR3 was defined as the stretch from the second conserved V-encoded cysteine to the conserved J-encoded phenylalanine. The earlier analysis of approximately 590 of the donors excluded any sequence lacking an unambiguous match to a single V gene segment. An earlier analysis of several hundred of the donors called V segments functional above 56.7% productive rearrangements and segregating when the between-donor standard deviation exceeded 5%. A statistical classification framework was built for diagnosing cytomegalovirus status from the catalog of TCR beta chain sequences. A later analysis assigned V and J genes by comparing TCR nucleotide sequences with IMGT/GENE-DB human TR gene sequences. In a later analysis, CDR3 sequences and most-parsimonious VDJ recombination scenarios were assigned using the TCRdist pipeline. In a later analysis, each TCR beta chain was defined by its CDR3 amino acid sequence together with its V-gene family, and reads lacking a unique V-gene family were excluded. As a way to deal with suspected cross-contamination and a sequencing artifact, a later analysis dropped nearly 600 nucleotide sequences that were highly shared and had low generation probability. In a later analysis, a clonal expansion index for each public chain was calculated from normalized within-repertoire ranks of inferred template counts. In a later analysis, generation probabilities were computed with a VDJ recombination model fitted to out-of-frame rearrangements, and the resulting probabilities were checked against IGoR. In a later analysis, TCR-TCR, TCR-HLA and TCR-CMV co-occurrence was scored with hypergeometric tests, and a repertoire-size bias correction was applied to TCR pairs. False discovery rates were estimated in a later analysis by permuting HLA or CMV assignments 20 times. In a later analysis, co-occurring TCRs were grouped using DBSCAN, and TCRdist sequence similarity was added for clustering within HLA-allele-positive subsets. Repertoires with fewer than 30,000 or more than 120,000 public chains, plus five repertoires with anomalous nucleotide sharing, were excluded from co-occurrence clustering. The table comes from immuneACCESS by way of TCRdb, which keeps in-frame sequences with V and J called. Part of the clones is missing from these tables; in studies checked, under half for an unresolved V gene and the rest for unknown reasons. From that table come the V and J calls and clone size; the DNA was used to work out D and trimming. Across this sample there are 150,000 to 200,000 clones, with 86% seen only once. Roughly 2% of the sample goes to the ten largest clones.

Turning to this clone: No antigen is known for it. No much larger clone is present one base from it, and per-base qualities are unavailable.

There are 15 amino acids in the CDR3, from cysteine to phenylalanine inclusive. This entry keeps only the CDR3 DNA: 45 bases, framed from base 1. At the junction V is shortened by 4 bases and J by 8 bases; bases outside the gene matches: 7. Taken from the germline V gene, the CDR1 and CDR2 loops are MGHRA and YSYEKL. Sample: PBMCs. This TCR was sampled from a woman between 18 and 30 years old in good health and CMV-seronegative. The chain is made from TRBV4-1 and TRBJ2-1; 11 of the junction bases match TRBD2. Here is the DNA: TGCGCCAGCAGCCTGTTAGCGGGGGGGCCGGATGAGCAGTTCTTC. It specifies CASSLLAGGPDEQFF.